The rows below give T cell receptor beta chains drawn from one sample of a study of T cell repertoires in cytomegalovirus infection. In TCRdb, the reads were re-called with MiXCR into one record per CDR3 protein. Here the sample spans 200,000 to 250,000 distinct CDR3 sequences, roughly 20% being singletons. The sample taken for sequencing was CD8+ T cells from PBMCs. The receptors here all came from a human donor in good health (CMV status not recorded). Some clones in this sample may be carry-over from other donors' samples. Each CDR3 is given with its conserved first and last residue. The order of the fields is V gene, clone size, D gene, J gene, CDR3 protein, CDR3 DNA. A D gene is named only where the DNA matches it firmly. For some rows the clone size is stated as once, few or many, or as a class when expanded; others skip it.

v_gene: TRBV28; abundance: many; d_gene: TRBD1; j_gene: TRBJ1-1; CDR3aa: CASLSRDRGQRNTEAFF; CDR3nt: TGTGCCAGCCTCTCCCGGGACAGGGGGCAGAGGAACACTGAAGCTTTCTTT
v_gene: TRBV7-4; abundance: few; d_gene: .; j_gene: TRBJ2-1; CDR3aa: CASPGGARYNEQFF; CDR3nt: TGTGCCAGCCCAGGGGGGGCGCGGTACAATGAGCAGTTCTTC
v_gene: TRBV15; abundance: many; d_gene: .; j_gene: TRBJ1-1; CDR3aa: CATSRGTGSSTEAFF; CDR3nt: TGTGCCACCAGCAGAGGAACAGGGTCTAGCACTGAAGCTTTCTTT
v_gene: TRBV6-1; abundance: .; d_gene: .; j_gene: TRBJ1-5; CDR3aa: CASSPGMSNQPQHF; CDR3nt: TGTGCCAGCAGTCCGGGAATGAGCAATCAGCCCCAGCATTTT
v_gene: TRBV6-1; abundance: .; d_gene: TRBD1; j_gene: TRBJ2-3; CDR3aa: CAQGDSSTDTQYF; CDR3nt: TGTGCCCAAGGGGACAGCAGCACAGATACGCAGTATTTT
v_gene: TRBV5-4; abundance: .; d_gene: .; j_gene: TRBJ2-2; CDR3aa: CASSQSWGAGELFF; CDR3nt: TGTGCCAGCAGCCAATCCTGGGGAGCCGGGGAGCTGTTTTTT
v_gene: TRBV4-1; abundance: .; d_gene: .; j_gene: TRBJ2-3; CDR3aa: CASIRPLDPQYF; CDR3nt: TGCGCCAGCATCCGGCCTCTGGATCCGCAGTATTTT
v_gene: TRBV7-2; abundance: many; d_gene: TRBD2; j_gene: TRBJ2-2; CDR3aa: CASSLDPSGGATGELFF; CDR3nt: TGTGCCAGCAGCTTAGATCCTAGCGGGGGGGCCACCGGGGAGCTGTTTTTT
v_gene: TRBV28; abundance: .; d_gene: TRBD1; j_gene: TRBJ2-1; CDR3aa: CASSLPQGAYNEQFF; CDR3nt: TGTGCCAGCAGCCTACCCCAGGGGGCGTACAATGAGCAGTTCTTC
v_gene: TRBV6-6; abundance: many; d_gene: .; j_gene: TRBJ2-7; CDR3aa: CASSSPGTGTYEQYF; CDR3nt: TGTGCCAGCAGTTCCCCCGGTACGGGAACCTACGAGCAGTACTTC
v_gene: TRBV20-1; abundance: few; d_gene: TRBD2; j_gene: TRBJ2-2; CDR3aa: CSAPGTSGTGELFF; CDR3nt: TGCAGTGCTCCCGGGACTAGCGGGACCGGGGAGCTGTTTTTT
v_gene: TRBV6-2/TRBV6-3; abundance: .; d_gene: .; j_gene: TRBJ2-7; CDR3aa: CASSYQTGYEQYF; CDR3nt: TGTGCCAGCAGTTACCAAACAGGATACGAGCAGTACTTC
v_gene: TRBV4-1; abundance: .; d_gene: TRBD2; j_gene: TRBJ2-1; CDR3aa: CASSQGLAAHNEQFF; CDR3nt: TGCGCCAGCAGCCAAGGACTAGCGGCCCACAATGAGCAGTTCTTC
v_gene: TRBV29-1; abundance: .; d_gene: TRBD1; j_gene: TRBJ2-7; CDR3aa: CSAPDRGEYEQYF; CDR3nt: TGCAGCGCACCGGACAGGGGAGAATACGAGCAGTACTTC
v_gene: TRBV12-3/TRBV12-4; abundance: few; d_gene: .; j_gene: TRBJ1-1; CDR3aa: CASSLSTPNTEAFF; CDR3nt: TGTGCCAGCAGTTTATCGACTCCGAACACTGAAGCTTTCTTT
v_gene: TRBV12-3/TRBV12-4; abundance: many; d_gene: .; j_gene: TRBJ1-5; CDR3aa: CASTIISPSNQPQHF; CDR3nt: TGTGCCAGCACCATCATTTCTCCGAGCAATCAGCCCCAGCATTTT
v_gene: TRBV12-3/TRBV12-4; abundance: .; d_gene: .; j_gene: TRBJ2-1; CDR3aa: CANSQGGEQFF; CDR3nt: TGTGCCAACAGCCAAGGGGGTGAGCAGTTCTTC
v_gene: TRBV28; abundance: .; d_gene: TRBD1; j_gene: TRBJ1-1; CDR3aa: CASRSGQGSEAFF; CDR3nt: TGTGCCAGCAGATCCGGACAGGGTTCTGAAGCTTTCTTT
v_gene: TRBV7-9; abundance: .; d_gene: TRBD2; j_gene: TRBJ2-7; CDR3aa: CASSSSTLAGLYEQYF; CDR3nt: TGTGCCAGCAGCTCCTCCACCTTAGCGGGTCTATACGAGCAGTACTTC
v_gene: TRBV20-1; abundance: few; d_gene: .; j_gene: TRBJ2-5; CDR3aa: CSARSLFSRQETQYF; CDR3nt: TGCAGTGCTAGATCTCTCTTTTCCCGCCAAGAGACCCAGTACTTC
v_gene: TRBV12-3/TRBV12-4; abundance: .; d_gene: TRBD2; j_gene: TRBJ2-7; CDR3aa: CASSWSGVHEQYF; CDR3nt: TGTGCCAGCAGTTGGAGCGGGGTCCACGAGCAGTACTTC
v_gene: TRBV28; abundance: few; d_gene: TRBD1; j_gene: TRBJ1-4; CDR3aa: CASSRGTEWDEKLFF; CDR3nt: TGTGCCAGCAGTAGGGGGACAGAATGGGATGAAAAACTGTTTTTT
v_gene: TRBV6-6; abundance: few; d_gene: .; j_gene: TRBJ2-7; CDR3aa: CASSLDPTYEQYF; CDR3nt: TGTGCCAGCAGTTTGGACCCGACCTACGAGCAGTACTTC
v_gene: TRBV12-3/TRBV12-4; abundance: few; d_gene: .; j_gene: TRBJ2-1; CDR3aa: CASSLSPYNEQFF; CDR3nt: TGTGCCAGCAGTTTGAGTCCATACAATGAGCAGTTCTTC
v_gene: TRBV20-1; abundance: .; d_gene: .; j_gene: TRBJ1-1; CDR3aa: CSARDLGRDPNTEAFF; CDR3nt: TGCAGTGCTAGAGATTTGGGACGGGATCCGAACACTGAAGCTTTCTTT